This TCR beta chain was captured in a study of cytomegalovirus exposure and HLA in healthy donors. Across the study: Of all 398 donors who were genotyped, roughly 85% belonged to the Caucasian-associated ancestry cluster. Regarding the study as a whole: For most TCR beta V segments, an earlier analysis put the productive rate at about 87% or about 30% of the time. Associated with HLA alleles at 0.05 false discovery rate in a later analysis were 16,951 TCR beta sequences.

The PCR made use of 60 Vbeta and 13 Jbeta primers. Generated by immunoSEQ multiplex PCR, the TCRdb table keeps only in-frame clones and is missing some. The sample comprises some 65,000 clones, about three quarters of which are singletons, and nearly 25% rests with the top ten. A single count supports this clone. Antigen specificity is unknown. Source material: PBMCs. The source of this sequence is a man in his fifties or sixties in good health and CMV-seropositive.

The CDR3 here is CASRSLDRGAGELFF. The CDR3 DNA sequence: TGTGCCAGCCGATCCTTGGACAGGGGAGCCGGGGAGCTGTTTTTT. The chain couples TRBV6-1 to TRBJ2-2, with 9 bases identical to TRBD1. There are 15 residues in the CDR3. J gave up 6 bases and V 8 bases, and 10 bases lay outside the gene matches. Germline lookup yields CDR1 MNHNS and CDR2 SASEGT.